This T cell receptor beta chain comes out of a study of blood T cell repertoires in COVID-19. Whole-study context: Sample material is recorded as cDNA or gDNA derived from T cells, B-cell-depleted T cells, or PBMCs.

Methods used by the authors: Estimates of nucleated cell counts were drawn from the amplification of reference gene primers. Profiling relied on immunoSEQ multiplex PCR, and the TCRdb table lists in-frame clones only, not all of them. V and J calls and clone size come straight from that table; D and trimming were deduced from the DNA. The data contain 250,000 to 350,000 clones, around 90% of them singletons. This CDR3 is 14 amino acids long. The trim removed 3 bases at V and 7 bases at J, leaving 5 bases unmatched. Germline CDR1 SGHRS, CDR2 YFSETQ. The material sequenced was PBMCs or T cells enriched from blood (not recorded which). The chain employs TRBV5-1 and TRBJ2-4; 9 bases line up with TRBD1. The source is a woman aged 18 to 35 with acute COVID-19. CDR3 loop: CASSWGTGKNIQYF. CDR3 DNA sequence: TGCGCCAGCAGCTGGGGGACAGGGAAGAACATTCAGTACTTC.